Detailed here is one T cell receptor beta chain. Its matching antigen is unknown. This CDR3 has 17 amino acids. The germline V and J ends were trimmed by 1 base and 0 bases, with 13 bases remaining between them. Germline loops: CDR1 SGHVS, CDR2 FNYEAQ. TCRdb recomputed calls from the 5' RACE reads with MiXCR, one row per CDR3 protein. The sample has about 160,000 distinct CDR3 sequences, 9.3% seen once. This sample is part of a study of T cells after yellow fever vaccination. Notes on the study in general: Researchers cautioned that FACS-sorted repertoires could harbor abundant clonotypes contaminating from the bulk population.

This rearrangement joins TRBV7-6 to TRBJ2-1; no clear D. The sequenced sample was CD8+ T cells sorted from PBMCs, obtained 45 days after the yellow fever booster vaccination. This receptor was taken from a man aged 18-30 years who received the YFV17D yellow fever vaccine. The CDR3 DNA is TGTGCCAGCAGCTTAGGACCAGGCCTGAGCTCCTACAATGAGCAGTTCTTC. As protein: CASSLGPGLSSYNEQFF.